Shown below are 9 T cell receptor beta chains from a single sample sequenced in a study of T cells in Graves' hyperthyroidism and ophthalmopathy. Regions amplified from RNA transcripts were the TCR beta CDR3 regions. HTBI primers were employed in a first-round RT-PCR of the TCR CDR3. TCRdb fed the multiplex PCR reads into MiXCR, producing one record per CDR3 protein. The data hold 300,000 to 450,000 distinct CDR3 sequences, with about 18% observed a single time. The sample was blood. These receptor sequences come from a man in his late teens or twenties with Graves' ophthalmopathy.

This chain uses TRBV24-1 with TRBJ2-5; no definite D call. This CDR3 has 11 residues. V was clipped by 7 bases and J by 2 bases, with 4 bases between them. Germline lookup yields CDR1 KGHDR and CDR2 SFDVKD. This CDR3 reads CATSEQETQYF. CDR3 bases: TGTGCCACCAGCGAACAAGAGACCCAGTACTTC.

This clonotype was picked up a small number of times. The chain joins TRBV20-1 to TRBJ2-5, with a tentative D call TRBD2 (7 bases). The CDR3 contains 14 residues. V lost 3 bases and J 1 base, leaving 12 bases between the germline ends. Germline-derived CDR1 and CDR2 are DFQATT and SNEGSKA (reference sequence). DNA for the CDR3: TGCAGTGCTAGGCGGGGGCGACTCCAAGAGACCCAGTACTTC. This codes for CSARRGRLQETQYF.

This clonotype was recorded many times. The chain links TRBV6-1 to TRBJ1-2; D is unclear. The CDR3 covers 16 residues. Germline V CDR1 and CDR2: MNHNS, SASEGT. The V end was cut by 2 bases, the J end by 5 bases, with 18 bases between. CDR3 DNA sequence: TGTGCCAGCAGTGAAAGCCCTACCACTTCGACATATGGCTACACCTTC. It translates to CASSESPTTSTYGYTF.

This clonotype was seen a handful of times. The chain combines TRBV6-1 with TRBJ1-2; D is uncertain. The length of the CDR3 is 15 residues. Between the trimmed V and J ends, which lost 2 bases and 0 bases, there was a span of 10 bases. Germline CDR1 and CDR2: MNHNS and SASEGT. For the CDR3, the DNA is TGTGCCAGCAGTGAACATTTAGGACCTAACTATGGCTACACCTTC. Protein sequence: CASSEHLGPNYGYTF.

This clonotype was seen only a few times. In DNA form, the CDR3 reads TGTGCCACCAGTGATCGGGACAGGGGCCGGGGAGAACAGCCCCAGCATTTT. Protein product: CATSDRDRGRGEQPQHF. The chain joins TRBV24-1 to TRBJ1-5; 10 positions match TRBD1. Per the germline V gene, CDR1 is KGHDR and CDR2 is SFDVKD. The CDR3 consists of 17 residues. Unmatched junction bases numbered 11, after V lost 3 bases and J lost 7 bases.

This clonotype has just a few counts. The J gene is TRBJ2-5, the V gene TRBV16; unclear D gene. The germline V and J ends were trimmed by 2 bases and 4 bases, with 5 bases remaining between them. CDR3 length: 12 residues. Per germline, CDR1 KGHSY and CDR2 FQNENV. CDR3 DNA: TGTGCCAGCAGCCAAAGTCGAGAGACCCAGTACTTC. The encoded protein is CASSQSRETQYF.

This clonotype came up a few times. V and J are TRBV20-1 and TRBJ2-2, with D possibly called TRBD1 or TRBD2 (5 bases each). Trimming took off 2 bases at V and 6 bases at J, with 13 bases between the two ends. Germline V gene sequence: CDR1 DFQATT, CDR2 SNEGSKA (reference sequence). The CDR3 extends over 14 amino acids. In nucleotides, the CDR3 is TGCAGTGCTAGAATCGGGGTGGGGGCCGGGGAGCTGTTTTTT. Protein sequence: CSARIGVGAGELFF.

V and J are TRBV12-3 or TRBV12-4 and TRBJ2-7, with TRBD1 matching over 7 bases. V lost 6 bases, J lost 2 bases, and 4 bases stayed unmatched. This CDR3 spans 13 amino acids. CDR3: CASRQGTTYEQYF. The CDR3, as DNA: TGTGCCAGCAGACAGGGGACCACCTACGAGCAGTACTTC.

This clonotype was recorded only once. The chain employs TRBV7-2 and TRBJ1-1; D is unresolved. Trimming took off 5 bases at V and 8 bases at J, with 12 bases between the two ends. The CDR3 sequence is 12 residues long. Germline CDR1 is SGHTA and CDR2 is FQGNSA. CDR3 nucleotides: TGTGCCAGCAGCGCACCCCGGGTAGAAGCTTTCTTT. Amino acid sequence: CASSAPRVEAFF.